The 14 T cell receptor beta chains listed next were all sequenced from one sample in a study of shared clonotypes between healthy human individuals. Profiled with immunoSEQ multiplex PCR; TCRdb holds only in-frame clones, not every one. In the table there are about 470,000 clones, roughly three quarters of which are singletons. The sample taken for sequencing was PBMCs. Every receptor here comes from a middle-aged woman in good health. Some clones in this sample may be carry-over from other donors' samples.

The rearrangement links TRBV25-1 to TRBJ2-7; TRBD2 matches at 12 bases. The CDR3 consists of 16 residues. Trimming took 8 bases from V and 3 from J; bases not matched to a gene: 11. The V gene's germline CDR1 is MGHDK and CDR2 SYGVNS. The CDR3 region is CASQTTLAGGNYEQYF. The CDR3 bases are TGTGCCAGCCAGACCACCCTAGCGGGAGGGAACTACGAGCAGTACTTC.

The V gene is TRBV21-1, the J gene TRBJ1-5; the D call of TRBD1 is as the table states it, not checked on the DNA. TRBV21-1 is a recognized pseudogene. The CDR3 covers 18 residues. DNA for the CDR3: TGTGCCAGCAGCAAGCCAGGGGACAGGGGGTCCTGCAATCAGCCCCAGCATTTT. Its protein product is CASSKPGDRGSCNQPQHF.

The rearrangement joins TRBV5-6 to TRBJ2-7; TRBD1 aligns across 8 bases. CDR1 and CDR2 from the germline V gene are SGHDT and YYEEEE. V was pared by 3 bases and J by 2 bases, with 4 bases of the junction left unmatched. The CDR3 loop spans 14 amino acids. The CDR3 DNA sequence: TGTGCCAGCAGCTCCTACAGGGGGGCCTACGAGCAGTACTTC. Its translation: CASSSYRGAYEQYF.

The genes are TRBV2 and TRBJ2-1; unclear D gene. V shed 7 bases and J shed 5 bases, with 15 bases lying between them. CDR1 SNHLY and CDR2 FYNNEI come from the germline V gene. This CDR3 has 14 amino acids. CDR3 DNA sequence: TGTGCCAGCAATGGGCCCCCATTCCACAATGAGCAGTTCTTC. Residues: CASNGPPFHNEQFF.

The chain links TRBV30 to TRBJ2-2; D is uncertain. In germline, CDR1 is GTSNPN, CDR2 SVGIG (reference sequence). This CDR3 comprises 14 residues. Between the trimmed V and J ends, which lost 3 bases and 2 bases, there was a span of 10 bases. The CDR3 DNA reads TGTGCCTGGAGACAGCTAGGAAACACCGGGGAGCTGTTTTTT. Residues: CAWRQLGNTGELFF.

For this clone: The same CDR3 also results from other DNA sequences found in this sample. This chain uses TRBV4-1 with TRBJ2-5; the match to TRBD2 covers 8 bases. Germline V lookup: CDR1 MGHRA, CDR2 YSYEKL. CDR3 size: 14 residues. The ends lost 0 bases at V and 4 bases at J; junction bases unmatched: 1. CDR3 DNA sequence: TGCGCCAGCAGCCAAGATCTAGCGGGAGAGACCCAGTACTTC. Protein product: CASSQDLAGETQYF.

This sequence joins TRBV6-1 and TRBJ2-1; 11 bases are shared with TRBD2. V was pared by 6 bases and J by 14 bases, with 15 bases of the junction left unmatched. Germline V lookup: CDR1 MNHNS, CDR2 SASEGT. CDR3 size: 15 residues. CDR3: CASRTGLAGGPGEFF. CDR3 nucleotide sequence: TGTGCCAGCAGGACGGGGCTAGCGGGAGGCCCTGGCGAGTTCTTC.

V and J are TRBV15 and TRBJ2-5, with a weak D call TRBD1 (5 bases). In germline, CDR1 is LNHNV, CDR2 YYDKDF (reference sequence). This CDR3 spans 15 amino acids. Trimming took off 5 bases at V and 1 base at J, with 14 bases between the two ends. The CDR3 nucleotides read TGTGCCACCAGCCGCAAGGGGCCAGGCCAAGAGACCCAGTACTTC. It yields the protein CATSRKGPGQETQYF.

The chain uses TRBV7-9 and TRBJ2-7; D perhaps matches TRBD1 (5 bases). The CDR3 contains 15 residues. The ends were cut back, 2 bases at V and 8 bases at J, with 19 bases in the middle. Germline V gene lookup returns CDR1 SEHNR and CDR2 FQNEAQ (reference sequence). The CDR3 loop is CASSLPSSQADKQYF. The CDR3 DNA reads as TGTGCCAGCAGCTTACCGAGCTCTCAGGCGGACAAGCAGTACTTC.

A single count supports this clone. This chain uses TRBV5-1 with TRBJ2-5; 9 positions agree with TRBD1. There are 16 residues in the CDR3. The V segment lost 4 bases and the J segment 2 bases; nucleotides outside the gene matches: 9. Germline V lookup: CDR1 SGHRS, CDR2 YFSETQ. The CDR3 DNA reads TGCGCCAGCAGCCTCCGTTGGGGACAGGGACAAGAGACCCAGTACTTC. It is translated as CASSLRWGQGQETQYF.

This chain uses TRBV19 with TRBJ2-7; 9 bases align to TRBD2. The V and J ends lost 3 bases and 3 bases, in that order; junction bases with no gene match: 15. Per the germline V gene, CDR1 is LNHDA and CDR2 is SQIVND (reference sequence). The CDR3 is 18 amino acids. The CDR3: CASSIGASGNLGVYEQYF. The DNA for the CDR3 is TGTGCCAGTAGTATTGGAGCTAGCGGGAACTTGGGGGTCTACGAGCAGTACTTC.

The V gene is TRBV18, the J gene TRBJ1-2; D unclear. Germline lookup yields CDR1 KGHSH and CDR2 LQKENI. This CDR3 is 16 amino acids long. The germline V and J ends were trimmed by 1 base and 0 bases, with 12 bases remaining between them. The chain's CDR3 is CASSPLPQSTNYGYTF. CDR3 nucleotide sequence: TGTGCCAGCTCACCACTTCCACAGTCCACTAACTATGGCTACACCTTC. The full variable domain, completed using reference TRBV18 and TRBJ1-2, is NAGVMQNPRHLVRRRGQEARLRCSPMKGHSHVYWYRQLPEEGLKFMVYLQKENIIDESGMPKERFSAEFPKEGPSILRIQQVVRGDSAAYFCASSPLPQSTNYGYTFGSGTRLTVV.

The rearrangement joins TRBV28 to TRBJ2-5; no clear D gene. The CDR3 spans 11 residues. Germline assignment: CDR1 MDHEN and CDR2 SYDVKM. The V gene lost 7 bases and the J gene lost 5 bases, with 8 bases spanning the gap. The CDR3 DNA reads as TGTGCCAGCACCGATCGGGAGACCCAGTACTTC. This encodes CASTDRETQYF.

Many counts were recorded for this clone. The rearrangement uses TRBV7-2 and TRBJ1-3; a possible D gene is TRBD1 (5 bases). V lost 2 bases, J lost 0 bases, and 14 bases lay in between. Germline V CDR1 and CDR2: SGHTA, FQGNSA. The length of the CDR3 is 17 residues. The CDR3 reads CASSLRGGADSGNTIYF. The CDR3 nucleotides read TGTGCCAGCAGCTTACGGGGCGGGGCAGACTCTGGAAACACCATATATTTT.